This T cell receptor (beta chain) is from a study of T cell responses to AZD1222 COVID-19 vaccine. Study-wide points: Seropositive AZD1222 recipients at baseline numbered only five or six. Nearly half of spike-specific TCRs reportedly go after variant regions that carry no mutations.

A remark on this clone: Its antigen is undetermined.

Germline V gene sequence: CDR1 PRHDT, CDR2 FYEKMQ (reference sequence). V was clipped by 5 bases and J by 9 bases, with 15 bases between them. CDR3 length: 13 amino acids. Profiled with immunoSEQ multiplex PCR; TCRdb holds only in-frame clones, not every one. Of about 97,000 clones detected, roughly 84% appear once; the ten largest clones hold roughly 2.8%. This chain connects TRBV13 to TRBJ2-3, with D possibly matching TRBD2 (6 bases). This sequence originates from an adult in good health. The specimen was peripheral blood, collected on day 0 of AZD1222 vaccination. The CDR3 loop is CASSPPGVDTQYF. Here the CDR3 DNA reads TGTGCCAGCAGCCCCCCGGGGGTTGACACGCAGTATTTT.